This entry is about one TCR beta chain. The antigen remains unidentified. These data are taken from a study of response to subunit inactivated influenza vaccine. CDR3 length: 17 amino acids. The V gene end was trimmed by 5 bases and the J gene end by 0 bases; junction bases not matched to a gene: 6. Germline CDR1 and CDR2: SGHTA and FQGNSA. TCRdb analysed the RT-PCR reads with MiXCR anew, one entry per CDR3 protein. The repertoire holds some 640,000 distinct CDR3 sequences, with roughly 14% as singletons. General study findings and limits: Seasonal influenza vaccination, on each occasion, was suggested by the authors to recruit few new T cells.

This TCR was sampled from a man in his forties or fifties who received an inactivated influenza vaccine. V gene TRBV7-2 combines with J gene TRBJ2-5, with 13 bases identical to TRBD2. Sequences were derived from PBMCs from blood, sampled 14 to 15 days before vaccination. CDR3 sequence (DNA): TGTGCCAGCAGCACCGGGACTAGCGGGGCGTACCAAGAGACCCAGTACTTC. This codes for CASSTGTSGAYQETQYF.